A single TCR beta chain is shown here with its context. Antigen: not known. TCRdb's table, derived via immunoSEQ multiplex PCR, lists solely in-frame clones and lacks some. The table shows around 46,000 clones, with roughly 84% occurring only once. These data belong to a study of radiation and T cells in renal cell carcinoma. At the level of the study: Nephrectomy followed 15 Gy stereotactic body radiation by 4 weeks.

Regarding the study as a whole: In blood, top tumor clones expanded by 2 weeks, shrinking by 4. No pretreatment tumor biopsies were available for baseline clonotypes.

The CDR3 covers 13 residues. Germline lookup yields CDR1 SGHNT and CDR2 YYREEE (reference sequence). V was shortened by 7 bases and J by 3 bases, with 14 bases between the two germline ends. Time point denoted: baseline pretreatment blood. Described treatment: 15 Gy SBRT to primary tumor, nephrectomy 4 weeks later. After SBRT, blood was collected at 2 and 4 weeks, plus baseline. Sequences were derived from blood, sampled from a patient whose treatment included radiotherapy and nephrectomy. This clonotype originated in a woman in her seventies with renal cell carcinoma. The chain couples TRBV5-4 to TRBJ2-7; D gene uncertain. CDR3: CASAGGNDYEQYF. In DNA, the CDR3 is TGTGCCAGCGCCGGCGGAAACGACTACGAGCAGTACTTC. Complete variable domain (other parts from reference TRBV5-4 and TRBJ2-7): ETGVTQSPTHLIKTRGQQVTLRCSSQSGHNTVSWYQQALGQGPQFIFQYYREEENGRGNFPPRFSGLQFPNYSSELNVNALELDDSALYLCASAGGNDYEQYFGPGTRLTVT.